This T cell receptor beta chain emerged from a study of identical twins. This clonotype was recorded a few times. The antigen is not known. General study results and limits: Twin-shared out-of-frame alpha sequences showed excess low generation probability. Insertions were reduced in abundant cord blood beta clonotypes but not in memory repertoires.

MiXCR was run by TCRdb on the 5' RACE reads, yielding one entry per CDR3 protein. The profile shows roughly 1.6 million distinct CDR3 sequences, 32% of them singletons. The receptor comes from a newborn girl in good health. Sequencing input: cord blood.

The CDR3 is CSASGYSNQPQHF. As DNA, the CDR3 is TGCAGTGCTAGCGGCTATAGCAATCAGCCCCAGCATTTT. The chain joins TRBV20-1 to TRBJ1-5, with D unresolved. Trimming stripped 3 bases from V and 0 bases from J, with 6 bases between. Germline V gives CDR1 DFQATT, CDR2 SNEGSKA (reference sequence). The CDR3 extends over 13 amino acids.